This T cell receptor beta chain was sequenced during a study of blood T cell repertoires in COVID-19. Background on the study: Sample material is recorded as cDNA or gDNA derived from T cells, B-cell-depleted T cells, or PBMCs.

Authors' analysis steps: Amplification of reference gene primers was used by the study to estimate nucleated cell counts. Libraries were prepared by immunoSEQ multiplex PCR; TCRdb keeps only in-frame clonotypes and omits some of them. V and J calls and clone size are given by that table; D and trimming were obtained from the DNA. The repertoire consists of hundreds of thousands of clones, with about 88% occurring once and the leading ten covering 1% to 1.5%. This CDR3 has 14 residues. CDR1 and CDR2 (germline): DFQATT, SNEGSKA (reference sequence). V lost 3 bases and J lost 4; bases outside the gene matches: 9.

The chain employs TRBV20-1 and TRBJ2-7; 7 positions match TRBD2. This clonotype originated in a man between 70 and 80 years old with acute or convalescent COVID-19. The specimen sequenced was peripheral blood. The CDR3 loop is CSASFPSGRYEQYF. The CDR3 bases are TGCAGTGCTAGTTTCCCTAGCGGACGGTACGAGCAGTACTTC.